These T cell receptor beta chains were read from a single sample in a study of regulatory T cells in long-lasting Graves disease. TCRdb called the multiplex PCR reads again in MiXCR, with one record for every CDR3 protein. The table lists 350,000 to 550,000 distinct CDR3 sequences, around 13% of them singletons. The sample also formed part of further work on T cells in Graves' hyperthyroidism and ophthalmopathy.

The sequencing used peripheral blood mononuclear cells (PBMCs), collected at new diagnosis, from a patient treated with antithyroid drugs. These receptors originate from a woman aged 45 to 65 with Graves disease. CDR3s include the opening cysteine and the closing phenylalanine or tryptophan. Fields, in order: D gene, clone size, J gene, V gene, CDR3 protein, CDR3 DNA. The D gene is left open where the match is weak. Not all rows give a size; the values are once, few, many and, for expanded clones, a class.

. many TRBJ2-5 TRBV11-2 CASSLAGADQETQYF TGTGCCAGCAGCTTAGCCGGAGCAGACCAAGAGACCCAGTACTTC
. many TRBJ2-1 TRBV20-1 CSARDPRSFYNEQFF TGCAGTGCTAGAGATCCTAGGTCCTTCTACAATGAGCAGTTCTTC
. many TRBJ2-3 TRBV10-1 CASSDPTSTDTQYF TGCGCCAGCAGTGACCCGACTAGCACAGATACGCAGTATTTT
. few TRBJ2-5 TRBV4-1 CASSQAGGRGGQETQYF TGCGCCAGCAGCCAAGCCGGGGGAAGGGGAGGCCAAGAGACCCAGTACTTC
TRBD2 few TRBJ2-1 TRBV13 CASSFSGTRSWDEQFF TGTGCCAGCAGCTTTTCCGGGACTAGATCTTGGGATGAGCAGTTCTTC
. many TRBJ2-3 TRBV7-8 CASSHAARAATDTQYF TGTGCCAGCAGCCATGCCGCCCGGGCGGCTACAGATACGCAGTATTTT
. many TRBJ2-2 TRBV13 CASSLTLRGVTGELFF TGTGCCAGCAGCCTCACCCTCAGGGGCGTCACCGGGGAGCTGTTTTTT
. many TRBJ2-5 TRBV6-1 CASSRGWRRQETQYF TGTGCCAGCAGCCGAGGGTGGCGGAGACAAGAGACCCAGTACTTC
TRBD2 many TRBJ2-1 TRBV28 CASSPSSGRAYNEQFF TGTGCCAGCAGTCCATCTAGCGGGAGGGCCTACAATGAGCAGTTCTTC
. many TRBJ2-3 TRBV13 CASSPPQDREGTDTQYF TGTGCCAGCAGTCCACCCCAGGACAGGGAGGGTACAGATACGCAGTATTTT
. few TRBJ2-2 TRBV24-1 CATSDLRRNTGELFF TGTGCCACCAGTGATTTGCGAAGGAACACCGGGGAGCTGTTTTTT
. . TRBJ2-2 TRBV5-1 CASRWGTDTGELFF TGCGCCAGCAGGTGGGGGACGGACACCGGGGAGCTGTTTTTT
. few TRBJ2-3 TRBV7-9 CASSFGLEADTQYF TGTGCCAGCAGCTTTGGGCTAGAGGCAGATACGCAGTATTTT
. many TRBJ2-3 TRBV12-3/TRBV12-4 CASRNTADTQYF TGTGCCAGCAGGAACACAGCAGATACGCAGTATTTT
. many TRBJ2-1 TRBV18 CASSTGTLNEQFF TGTGCCAGCTCAACCGGGACTCTCAATGAGCAGTTCTTC
TRBD2 . TRBJ2-1 TRBV3-1 CASSQGLAGVGNEQFF TGTGCCAGCAGCCAAGGCCTAGCGGGAGTTGGGAATGAGCAGTTCTTC
. many TRBJ1-1 TRBV12-3/TRBV12-4 CASSSQGMNEAFF TGTGCCAGCAGCTCCCAGGGGATGAACGAAGCTTTCTTT
TRBD1 . TRBJ2-5 TRBV9 CASSVGTGGFQETQYF TGTGCCAGCAGCGTAGGGACAGGGGGCTTCCAAGAGACCCAGTACTTC
. many TRBJ1-1 TRBV29-1 CSGRRGGEAFF TGCAGCGGGAGACGGGGTGGAGAAGCTTTCTTT
. . TRBJ2-7 TRBV28 CASSGTRDWRYTYEQYF TGTGCCAGCAGCGGAACCCGGGACTGGCGGTACACCTACGAGCAGTACTTC
TRBD1 . TRBJ2-7 TRBV6-1 CASLGTDRYEQYF TGTGCCAGCTTAGGGACAGACCGTTACGAGCAGTACTTC
. many TRBJ1-5 TRBV28 CASSSVGSNQPQHF TGTGCCAGCAGTTCAGTAGGGAGCAATCAGCCCCAGCATTTT
. few TRBJ2-1 TRBV10-3 CAIRGFPVNEQFF TGTGCCATCAGAGGCTTTCCGGTTAATGAGCAGTTCTTC
. few TRBJ2-1 TRBV3-1 CASSQEAPGTAYNEQFF TGTGCCAGCAGCCAAGAGGCCCCGGGAACCGCCTACAATGAGCAGTTCTTC
. few TRBJ2-7 TRBV10-1 CASSERQGQGEQYF TGCGCCAGCAGTGAACGGCAGGGGCAAGGCGAGCAGTACTTC
TRBD2 many TRBJ2-7 TRBV7-3 CASSLSGGTYEQYF TGTGCCAGCAGCCTTAGCGGGGGCACCTACGAGCAGTACTTC
. . TRBJ2-1 TRBV7-3 CASSFQGRGDEQFF TGTGCCAGCAGCTTCCAGGGAAGGGGGGATGAGCAGTTCTTC
. many TRBJ2-7 TRBV9 CASSVGGDEQYF TGTGCCAGCAGCGTAGGAGGGGACGAGCAGTACTTC
. many TRBJ1-5 TRBV12-3/TRBV12-4 CASTQDSNQPQHF TGTGCCAGCACCCAAGACAGCAATCAGCCCCAGCATTTT
TRBD2 few TRBJ2-1 TRBV7-9 CASSLPTSGSNNEQFF TGTGCCAGCAGCTTACCCACTAGCGGGAGTAACAATGAGCAGTTCTTC
TRBD2 . TRBJ2-7 TRBV3-1 CARSPLRLAGGSYEQYF TGTGCCCGCAGTCCCCTAAGACTAGCGGGAGGCTCCTACGAGCAGTACTTC
TRBD1 few TRBJ2-5 TRBV12-3/TRBV12-4 CASSLGQGNQETQYF TGTGCCAGCAGTTTAGGACAGGGCAACCAAGAGACCCAGTACTTC
. few TRBJ1-6 TRBV3-1 CASSPTLGGGSPLHF TGTGCCAGCAGCCCCACCCTCGGCGGTGGTTCACCCCTCCACTTT
. few TRBJ2-2 TRBV28 CASSPQGINTGELFF TGTGCCAGCAGTCCTCAGGGGATTAACACCGGGGAGCTGTTTTTT
TRBD1 . TRBJ2-1 TRBV20-1 CSANLRDRGPYNEQFF TGCAGTGCTAATCTTCGGGACAGGGGCCCCTACAATGAGCAGTTCTTC
. few TRBJ2-5 TRBV19 CASSIPRAETQYF TGTGCCAGTAGTATCCCCAGGGCAGAGACCCAGTACTTC
TRBD2 few TRBJ2-2 TRBV10-1 CASSESGAGGPNTGELFF TGCGCCAGCAGTGAGTCTGGGGCGGGAGGCCCGAACACCGGGGAGCTGTTTTTT
. many TRBJ1-1 TRBV7-9 CASSLGGKNTEAFF TGTGCCAGCAGCTTAGGGGGGAAGAACACTGAAGCTTTCTTT
TRBD1 . TRBJ1-5 TRBV12-3/TRBV12-4 CASSSTGTGYQPQHF TGTGCCAGCAGTTCCACCGGGACAGGCTATCAGCCCCAGCATTTT
. . TRBJ1-6 TRBV12-3/TRBV12-4 CASSFGRQPLHF TGTGCCAGCAGTTTTGGGCGTCAACCCCTCCACTTT
. . TRBJ2-7 TRBV28 CASSLWGPTYEQYF TGTGCCAGCAGTTTGTGGGGGCCAACCTACGAGCAGTACTTC
. few TRBJ1-6 TRBV5-1 CASNSGDSPLHF TGCGCCAGTAACTCAGGGGATTCACCCCTCCACTTT
. few TRBJ2-7 TRBV6-5 CASSYWGTEQYF TGTGCCAGCAGTTACTGGGGGACCGAGCAGTACTTC
. many TRBJ2-2 TRBV12-3/TRBV12-4 CASSLAVTRNTGELFF TGTGCCAGCAGTTTAGCGGTGACTAGAAACACCGGGGAGCTGTTTTTT
. . TRBJ2-3 TRBV3-1 CASSQSHRSTDTQYF TGTGCCAGCAGCCAATCGCACAGAAGCACAGATACGCAGTATTTT
TRBD2 many TRBJ2-7 TRBV12-3/TRBV12-4 CASRGLAGYEQYF TGTGCCAGCAGGGGACTAGCAGGCTACGAGCAGTACTTC
. . TRBJ1-1 TRBV5-1 CASSFQMSTEAFF TGCGCCAGCAGCTTCCAGATGAGCACTGAAGCTTTCTTT
TRBD1 . TRBJ2-7 TRBV20-1 CSARPGQVSYEQYF TGCAGTGCTCGCCCGGGACAGGTATCCTACGAGCAGTACTTC
. . TRBJ1-2 TRBV24-1 CATSDWRFSYGYTF TGTGCCACCAGTGATTGGCGGTTCTCCTATGGCTACACCTTC
. many TRBJ2-1 TRBV12-3/TRBV12-4 CASSTGQSSYNEQFF TGTGCCAGCAGCACAGGGCAGAGCTCCTACAATGAGCAGTTCTTC